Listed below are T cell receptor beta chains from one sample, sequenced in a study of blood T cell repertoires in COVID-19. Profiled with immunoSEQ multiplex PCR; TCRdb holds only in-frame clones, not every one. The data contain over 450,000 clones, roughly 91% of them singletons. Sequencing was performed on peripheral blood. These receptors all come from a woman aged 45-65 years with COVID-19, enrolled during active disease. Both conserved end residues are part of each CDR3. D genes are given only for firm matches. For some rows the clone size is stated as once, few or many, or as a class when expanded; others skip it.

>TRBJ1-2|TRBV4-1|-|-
CASSPGGWQGNYGYTF
TGCGCCAGCAGCCCTGGCGGGTGGCAGGGGAACTATGGCTACACCTTC
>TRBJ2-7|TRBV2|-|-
CASSESTEQYF
TGTGCCAGCAGTGAGAGTACCGAGCAGTACTTC
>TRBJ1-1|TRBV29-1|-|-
CSVEGSRDTEAFF
TGCAGCGTGGAGGGTAGCAGGGACACTGAAGCTTTCTTT
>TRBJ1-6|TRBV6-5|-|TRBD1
CASSTGTGGQTPLHF
TGTGCCAGCAGTACCGGGACAGGGGGCCAGACACCCCTCCACTTT
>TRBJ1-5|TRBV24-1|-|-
CATSDIQGEPQHF
TGTGCCACCAGTGATATACAGGGTGAACCCCAGCATTTT
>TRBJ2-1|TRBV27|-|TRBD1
CASSSLQGFANEQFF
TGTGCCAGCAGTTCATTACAGGGGTTCGCCAATGAGCAGTTCTTC
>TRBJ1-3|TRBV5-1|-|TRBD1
CASSLGTAAGNTIYF
TGCGCCAGCAGCCTAGGGACAGCCGCTGGAAACACCATATATTTT
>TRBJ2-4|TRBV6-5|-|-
CASTWTPGNIQYF
TGTGCCAGCACGTGGACTCCAGGAAACATTCAGTACTTC
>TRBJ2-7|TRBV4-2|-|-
CASSPPGVNEQYF
TGTGCCAGCAGCCCACCGGGGGTGAACGAGCAGTACTTC
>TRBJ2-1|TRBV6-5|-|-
CASSYSSRLPNEQFF
TGTGCCAGCAGTTACTCGAGTAGACTCCCCAATGAGCAGTTCTTC
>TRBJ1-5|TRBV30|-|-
CAWSGGFGGNQPQHF
TGTGCCTGGAGTGGGGGTTTCGGGGGCAATCAGCCCCAGCATTTT
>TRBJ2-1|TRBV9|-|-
CASSFSSGNEQFF
TGTGCCAGCAGCTTTTCCTCAGGGAATGAGCAGTTCTTC
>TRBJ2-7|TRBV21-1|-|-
CASSRTLPGYEQYF
TGTGCCAGCAGCAGAACCCTTCCGGGATACGAGCAGTACTTC
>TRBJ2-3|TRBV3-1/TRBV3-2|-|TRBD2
CASSQELAGGPSDTQYF
TGTGCCAGCAGCCAAGAACTAGCGGGGGGGCCGTCAGATACGCAGTATTTT
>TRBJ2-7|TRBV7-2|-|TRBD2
CASSPSGGYEQYF
TGTGCCAGCAGCCCTAGCGGGGGGTACGAGCAGTACTTC
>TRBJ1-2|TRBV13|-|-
CASSFSPGLQGYGYTF
TGTGCCAGCAGCTTTAGCCCGGGACTACAGGGCTATGGCTACACCTTC
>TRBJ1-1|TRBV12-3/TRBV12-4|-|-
CASSLTKNTEAFF
TGTGCCAGCAGTCTCACAAAGAACACTGAAGCTTTCTTT
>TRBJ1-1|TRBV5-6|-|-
CASSEGEWEAFF
TGTGCCAGCAGCGAAGGAGAATGGGAAGCTTTCTTT
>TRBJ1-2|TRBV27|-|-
CASSLRRGHGYTF
TGTGCCAGCAGTTTACGCAGGGGCCATGGCTACACCTTC
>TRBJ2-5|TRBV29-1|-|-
CSVGRGLQETQYF
TGCAGCGTTGGAAGAGGCCTACAAGAGACCCAGTACTTC
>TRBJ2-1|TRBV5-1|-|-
CASSLDGGRYNEQFF
TGCGCCAGCAGCTTGGACGGGGGGCGATACAATGAGCAGTTCTTC
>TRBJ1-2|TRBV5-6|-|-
CASSAGQKIYGYTF
TGTGCCAGCAGCGCCGGACAGAAAATTTATGGCTACACCTTC
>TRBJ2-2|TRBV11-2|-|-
CASSLTGNTGELFF
TGTGCCAGCAGCTTGACAGGGAACACCGGGGAGCTGTTTTTT
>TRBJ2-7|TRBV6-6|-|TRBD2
CASSGHSGEGEQYF
TGTGCCAGCAGTGGGCACAGCGGGGAGGGCGAGCAGTACTTC
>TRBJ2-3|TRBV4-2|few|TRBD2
CASSQEMGGLAQYF
TGTGCCAGCAGCCAAGAAATGGGGGGACTAGCTCAGTATTTT
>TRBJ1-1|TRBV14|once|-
CASSQDMGGTEAFF
TGTGCCAGCAGCCAAGATATGGGAGGGACTGAAGCTTTCTTT
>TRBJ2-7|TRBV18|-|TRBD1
CASSGDSYEQYF
TGTGCCAGCTCTGGGGACAGCTACGAGCAGTACTTC
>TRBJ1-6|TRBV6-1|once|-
CASSEWFGGTANSPLHF
TGTGCCAGCAGTGAATGGTTTGGCGGGACGGCTAATTCACCCCTCCACTTT
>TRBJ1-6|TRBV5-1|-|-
CASSLEGGRDSPLHF
TGCGCCAGCAGCTTGGAGGGAGGGAGGGATTCACCCCTCCACTTT
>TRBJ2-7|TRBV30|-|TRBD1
CAWSGDRGEQYF
TGTGCCTGGAGTGGGGACAGGGGCGAGCAGTACTTC
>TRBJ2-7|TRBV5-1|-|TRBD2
CASSLRPAGAYEQYF
TGCGCCAGCAGCTTACGTCCGGCGGGGGCCTACGAGCAGTACTTC
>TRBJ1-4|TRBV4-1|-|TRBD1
CASSQHEGAANEKLFF
TGCGCCAGCAGCCAGCACGAGGGGGCTGCTAATGAAAAACTGTTTTTT
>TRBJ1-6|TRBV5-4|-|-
CASATEGSPLHF
TGTGCCTCAGCGACGGAGGGATCACCCCTCCACTTT
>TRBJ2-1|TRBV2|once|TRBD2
CASGLAVEQFF
TGTGCCAGCGGACTAGCCGTTGAGCAGTTCTTC